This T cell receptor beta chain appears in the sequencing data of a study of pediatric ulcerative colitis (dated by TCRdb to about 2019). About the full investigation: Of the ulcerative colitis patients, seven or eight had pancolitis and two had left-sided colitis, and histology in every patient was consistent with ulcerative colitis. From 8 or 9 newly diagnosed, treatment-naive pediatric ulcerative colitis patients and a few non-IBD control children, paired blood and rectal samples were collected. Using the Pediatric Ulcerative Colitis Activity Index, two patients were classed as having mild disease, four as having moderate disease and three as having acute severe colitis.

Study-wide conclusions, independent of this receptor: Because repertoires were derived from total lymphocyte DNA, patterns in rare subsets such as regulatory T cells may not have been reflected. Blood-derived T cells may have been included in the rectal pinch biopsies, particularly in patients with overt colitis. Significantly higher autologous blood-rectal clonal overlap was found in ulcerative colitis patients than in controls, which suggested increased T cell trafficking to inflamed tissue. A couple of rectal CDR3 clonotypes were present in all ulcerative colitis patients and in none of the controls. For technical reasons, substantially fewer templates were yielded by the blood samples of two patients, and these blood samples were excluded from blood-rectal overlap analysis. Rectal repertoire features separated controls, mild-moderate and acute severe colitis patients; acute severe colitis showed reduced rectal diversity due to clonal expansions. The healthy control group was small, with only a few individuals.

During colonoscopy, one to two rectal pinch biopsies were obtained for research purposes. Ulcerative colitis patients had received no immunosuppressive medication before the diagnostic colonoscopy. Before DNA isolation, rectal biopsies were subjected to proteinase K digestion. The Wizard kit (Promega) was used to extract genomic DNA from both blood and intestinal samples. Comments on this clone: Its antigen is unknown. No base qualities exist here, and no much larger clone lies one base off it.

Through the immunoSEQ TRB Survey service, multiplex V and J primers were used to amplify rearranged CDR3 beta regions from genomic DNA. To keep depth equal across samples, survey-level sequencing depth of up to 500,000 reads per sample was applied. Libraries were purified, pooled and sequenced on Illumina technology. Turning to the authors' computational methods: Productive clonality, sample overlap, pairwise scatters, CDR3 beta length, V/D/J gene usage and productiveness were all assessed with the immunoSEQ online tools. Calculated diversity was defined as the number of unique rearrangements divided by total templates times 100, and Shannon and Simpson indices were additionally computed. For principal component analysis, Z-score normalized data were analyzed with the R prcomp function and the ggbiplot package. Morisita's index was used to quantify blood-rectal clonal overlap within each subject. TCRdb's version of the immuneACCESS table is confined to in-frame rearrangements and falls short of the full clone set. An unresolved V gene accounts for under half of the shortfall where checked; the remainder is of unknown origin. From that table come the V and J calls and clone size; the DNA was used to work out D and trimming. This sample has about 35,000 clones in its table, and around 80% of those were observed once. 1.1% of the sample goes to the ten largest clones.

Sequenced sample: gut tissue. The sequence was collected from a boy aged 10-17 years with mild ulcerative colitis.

The DNA sequence is TGTGCCAGCAGCTTAGATTCAGGTGGGAAGGGCGAGCAGTACTTC. Its amino acids are CASSLDSGGKGEQYF. The rearrangement combines TRBV7-9 with TRBJ2-7; the D gene cannot be named for sure. The junction shows trimming of 1 base on V and 6 bases on J, plus 16 bases between the germline ends. CDR1 and CDR2 (SEHNR, FQNEAQ) derive from the germline V gene (reference sequence). The CDR3 measures 15 amino acids from cysteine to phenylalanine. Only the CDR3 region is kept as DNA, spanning 45 bases read in frame from base 1.